Shown below are 2 T cell receptor beta chains from a single sample sequenced in a study of patients and donors after allogeneic stem cell transplantation. From the RT-PCR reads, TCRdb called clonotypes with MiXCR, one entry per CDR3 protein. This table holds about a million distinct CDR3 sequences, roughly 18% found once. The specimen sequenced was blood, either unsorted or a sorted T cell fraction (not recorded which). The receptors derive from a human donor who was either an allogeneic HSCT recipient or a stem cell or donor lymphocyte infusion donor (not recorded which). It is not recorded whose cells these are; they may come from a transplant donor.

This clonotype was picked up a small number of times. V usage is TRBV20-1 and J usage is TRBJ2-5; 11 nucleotides agree with TRBD2. The V segment lost 3 bases and the J segment 2 bases; nucleotides outside the gene matches: 11. Germline V CDR1 and CDR2: DFQATT, SNEGSKA (reference sequence). The CDR3 runs 17 residues. The chain's CDR3 is CSASPSGGTFVQETQYF. Written as DNA, the CDR3 is TGCAGTGCTAGTCCTAGCGGGGGGACCTTTGTACAAGAGACCCAGTACTTC.

The chain recombines TRBV7-9 with TRBJ1-2; 9 nucleotides align to TRBD1. The V gene end was trimmed by 5 bases and the J gene end by 4 bases; junction bases not matched to a gene: 8. The CDR3 spans 15 residues. Germline CDR1 reads SEHNR; CDR2 reads FQNEAQ (reference sequence). For the CDR3, the DNA is TGTGCCAGCAGCCACACTGGACAGGGGTTCTATGGCTACACCTTC. It codes for CASSHTGQGFYGYTF.